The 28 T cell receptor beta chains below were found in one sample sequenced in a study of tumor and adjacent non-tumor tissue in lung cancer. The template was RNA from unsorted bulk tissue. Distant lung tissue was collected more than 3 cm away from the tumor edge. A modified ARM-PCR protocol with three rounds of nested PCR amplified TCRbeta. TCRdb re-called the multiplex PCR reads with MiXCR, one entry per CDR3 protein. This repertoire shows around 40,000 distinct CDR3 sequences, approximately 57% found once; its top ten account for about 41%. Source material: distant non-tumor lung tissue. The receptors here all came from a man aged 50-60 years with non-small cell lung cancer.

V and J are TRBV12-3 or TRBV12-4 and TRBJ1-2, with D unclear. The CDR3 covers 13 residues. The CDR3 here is CTISPADHYGYTF. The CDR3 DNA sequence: TGTACCATCAGCCCCGCGGATCACTATGGCTACACCTTC.

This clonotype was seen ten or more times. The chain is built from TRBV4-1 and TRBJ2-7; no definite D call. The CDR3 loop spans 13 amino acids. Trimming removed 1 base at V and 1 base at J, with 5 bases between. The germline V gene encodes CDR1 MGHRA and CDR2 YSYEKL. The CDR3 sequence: CASSQVLSYEQYF. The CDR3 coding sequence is TGCGCCAGCAGCCAAGTGCTGTCCTACGAGCAGTACTTC.

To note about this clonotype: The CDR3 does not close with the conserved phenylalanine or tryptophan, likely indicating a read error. CDR3: CASSWGHQPQYC. Here the CDR3 DNA reads TGTGCCAGCAGCTGGGGACATCAGCCCCAGTATTGT. The chain uses TRBV14 and TRBJ1-5; a possible D gene is TRBD1 (6 bases). With the DNA end fitting TRBJ2-3 better, the J assignment may be wrong. This CDR3 has 12 amino acids. The germline gives CDR1 SGHDN, CDR2 FVKESK.

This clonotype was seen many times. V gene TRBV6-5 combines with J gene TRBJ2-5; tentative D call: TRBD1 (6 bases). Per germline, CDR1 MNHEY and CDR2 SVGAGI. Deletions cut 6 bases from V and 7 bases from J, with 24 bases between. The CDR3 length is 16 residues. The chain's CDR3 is CASRLSGTDLGGTQYF. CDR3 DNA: TGTGCCAGCAGGCTTTCCGGGACGGACTTAGGGGGGACCCAGTACTTC.

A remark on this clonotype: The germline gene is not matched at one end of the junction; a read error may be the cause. In DNA, the CDR3 is TGTGCCATCGGTGAGTCGGGTTCCTATAATGAGCAGTTCTTC. As protein: CAIGESGSYNEQFF. V gene TRBV10-3 combines with J gene TRBJ2-1; D unclear. Germline-derived CDR1 and CDR2 are ENHRY and SYGVKD. This CDR3 is built from 14 residues.

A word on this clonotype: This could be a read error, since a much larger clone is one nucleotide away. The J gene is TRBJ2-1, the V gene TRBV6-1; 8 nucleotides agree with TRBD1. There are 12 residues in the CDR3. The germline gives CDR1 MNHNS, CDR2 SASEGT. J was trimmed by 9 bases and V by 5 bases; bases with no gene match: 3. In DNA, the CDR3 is TGTGCCAGCAGTCTCCAGGGGGCTGAGCAGTTCTTC. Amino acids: CASSLQGAEQFF.

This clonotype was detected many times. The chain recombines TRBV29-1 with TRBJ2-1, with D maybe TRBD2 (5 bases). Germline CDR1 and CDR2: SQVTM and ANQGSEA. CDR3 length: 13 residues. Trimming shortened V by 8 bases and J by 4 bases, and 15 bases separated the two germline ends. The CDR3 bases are TGCAGCTCCTGGGCTAGCCGATACAATGAGCAGTTCTTC. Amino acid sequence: CSSWASRYNEQFF.

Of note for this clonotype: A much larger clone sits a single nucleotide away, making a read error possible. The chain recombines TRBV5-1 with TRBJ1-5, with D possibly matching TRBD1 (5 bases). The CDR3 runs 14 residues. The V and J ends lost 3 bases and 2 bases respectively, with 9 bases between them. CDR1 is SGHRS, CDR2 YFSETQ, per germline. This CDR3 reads CASSSGHGNQPQHF. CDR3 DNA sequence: TGCGCCAGCAGCTCAGGGCATGGCAATCAGCCCCAGCATTTT. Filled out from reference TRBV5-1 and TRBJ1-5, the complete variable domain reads KAGVTQTPRYLIKTRGQQVTLSCSPISGHRSVSWYQQTPGQGLQFLFEYFSETQRNKGNFPGRFSGRQFSNSRSEMNVSTLELGDSALYLCASSSGHGNQPQHFGDGTRLSIL.

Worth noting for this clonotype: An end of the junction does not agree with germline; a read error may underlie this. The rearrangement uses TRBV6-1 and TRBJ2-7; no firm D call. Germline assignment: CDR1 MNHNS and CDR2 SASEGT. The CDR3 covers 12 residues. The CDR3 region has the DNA TGTGCCGGCAGTCATAGATCCTACGAGGAGTACTTC. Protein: CAGSHRSYEEYF.

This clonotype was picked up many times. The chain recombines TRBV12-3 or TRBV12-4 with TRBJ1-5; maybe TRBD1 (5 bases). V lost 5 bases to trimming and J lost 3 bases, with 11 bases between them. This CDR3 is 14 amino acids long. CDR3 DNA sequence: TGTGCCAGCAGTCCAGACAGTTACAATCAGCCCCAGCATTTT. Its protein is CASSPDSYNQPQHF.

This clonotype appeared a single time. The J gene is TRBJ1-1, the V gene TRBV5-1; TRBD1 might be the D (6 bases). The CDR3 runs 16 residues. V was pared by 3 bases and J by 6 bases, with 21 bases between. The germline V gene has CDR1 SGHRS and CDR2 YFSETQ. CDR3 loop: CASSSPMTGQRPEAFF. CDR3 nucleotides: TGCGCCAGCAGCTCCCCTATGACAGGTCAGAGGCCTGAAGCTTTCTTT.

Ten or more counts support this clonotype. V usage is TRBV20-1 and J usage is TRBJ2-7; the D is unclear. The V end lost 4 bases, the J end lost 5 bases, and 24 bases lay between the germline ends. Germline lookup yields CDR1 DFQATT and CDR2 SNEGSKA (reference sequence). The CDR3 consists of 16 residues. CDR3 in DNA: TGCAGTGCTACTCCACTTGCATCGTCCACTCGGAACGAGCAGTACTTC. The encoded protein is CSATPLASSTRNEQYF.

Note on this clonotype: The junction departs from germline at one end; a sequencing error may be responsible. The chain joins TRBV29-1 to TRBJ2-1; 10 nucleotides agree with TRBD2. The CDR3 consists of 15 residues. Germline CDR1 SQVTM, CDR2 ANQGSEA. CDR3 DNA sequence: TGCAGCGTCGAACATCTAGCGGGAGTGCAGAATGAGCGGTTATTC. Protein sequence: CSVEHLAGVQNERLF.

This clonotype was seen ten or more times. The CDR3 is CASSQTGNGYTF. The CDR3 DNA reads TGCGCCAGCAGCCAAACGGGGAATGGCTACACCTTC. The V call is TRBV4-1, the J call TRBJ1-2; D call uncertain. V dropped 2 bases and J dropped 6 bases, with 7 bases sitting between them. The CDR3 sequence is 12 residues long. CDR1 and CDR2 (germline): MGHRA, YSYEKL.

The CDR3 DNA follows: TGTGCCAGCAATTACGCCCCTTCCTACGAGCAGTACTTC. Translated: CASNYAPSYEQYF. The rearrangement joins TRBV2 to TRBJ2-7; D is ambiguous. Germline loops: CDR1 SNHLY, CDR2 FYNNEI. V was shortened by 7 bases and J by 1 base, with 11 bases between the two germline ends. CDR3 length: 13 amino acids.

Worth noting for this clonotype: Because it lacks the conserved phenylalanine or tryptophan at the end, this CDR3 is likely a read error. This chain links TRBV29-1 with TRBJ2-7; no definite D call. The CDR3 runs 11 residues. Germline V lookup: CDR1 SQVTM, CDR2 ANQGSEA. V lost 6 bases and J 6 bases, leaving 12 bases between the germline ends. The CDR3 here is CSVRRPGEQYL. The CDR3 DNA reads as TGCAGCGTGCGTCGGCCGGGCGAGCAGTACTTA.

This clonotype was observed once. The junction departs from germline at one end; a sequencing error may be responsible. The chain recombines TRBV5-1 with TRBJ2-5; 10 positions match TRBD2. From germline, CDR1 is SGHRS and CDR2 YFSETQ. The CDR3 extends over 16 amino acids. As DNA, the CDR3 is TGCGCCAGCAGCTTGGGGACTAGCGGAAATCAAGAGAGCCAGTACTTC. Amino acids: CASSLGTSGNQESQYF.

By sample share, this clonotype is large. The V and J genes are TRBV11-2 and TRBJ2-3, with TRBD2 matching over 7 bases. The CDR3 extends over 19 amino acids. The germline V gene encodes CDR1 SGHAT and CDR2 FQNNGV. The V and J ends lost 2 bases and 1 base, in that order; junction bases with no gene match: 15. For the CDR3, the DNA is TGTGCCAGCAGCTTATCTAGTGCGGCGGGAGTACGAGGCACAGATACGCAGTATTTT. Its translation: CASSLSSAAGVRGTDTQYF.

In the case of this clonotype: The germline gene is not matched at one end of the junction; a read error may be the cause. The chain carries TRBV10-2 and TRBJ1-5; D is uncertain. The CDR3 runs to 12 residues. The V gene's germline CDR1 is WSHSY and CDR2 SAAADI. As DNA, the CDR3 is TGCGCCAGCAATGATGGAGATCAGTCCCACCATTTT. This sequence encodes CASNDGDQSHHF.

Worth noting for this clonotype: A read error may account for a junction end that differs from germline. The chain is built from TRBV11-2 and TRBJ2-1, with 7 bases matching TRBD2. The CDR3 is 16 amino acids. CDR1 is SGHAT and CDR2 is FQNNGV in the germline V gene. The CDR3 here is CVSRPPSGGRGHERFF. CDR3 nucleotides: TGTGTCAGCAGACCCCCCTCGGGGGGACGGGGTCATGAGCGGTTCTTC.

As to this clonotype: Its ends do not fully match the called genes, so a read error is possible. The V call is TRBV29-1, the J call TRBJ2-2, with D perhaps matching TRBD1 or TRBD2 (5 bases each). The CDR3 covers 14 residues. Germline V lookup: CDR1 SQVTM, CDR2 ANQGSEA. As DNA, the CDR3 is TGCGGCGTTGAAGAGATGGCCGGGGACGGGGACCTGTTTTTT. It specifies CGVEEMAGDGDLFF.

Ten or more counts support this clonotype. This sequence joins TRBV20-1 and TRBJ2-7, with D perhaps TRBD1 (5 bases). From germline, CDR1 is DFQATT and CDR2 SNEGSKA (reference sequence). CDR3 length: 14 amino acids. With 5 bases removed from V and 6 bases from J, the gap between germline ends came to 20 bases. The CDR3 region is CSAFWAGMASEQYF. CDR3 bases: TGCAGTGCTTTTTGGGCAGGGATGGCGAGCGAGCAGTACTTC.

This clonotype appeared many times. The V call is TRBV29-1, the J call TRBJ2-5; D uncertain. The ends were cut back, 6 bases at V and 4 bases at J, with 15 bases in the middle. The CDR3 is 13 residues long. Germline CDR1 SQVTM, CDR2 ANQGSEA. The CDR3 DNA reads TGCAGCGTCCCGGAGCTCCGGAGAGAGACCCAGTACTTC. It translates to CSVPELRRETQYF.

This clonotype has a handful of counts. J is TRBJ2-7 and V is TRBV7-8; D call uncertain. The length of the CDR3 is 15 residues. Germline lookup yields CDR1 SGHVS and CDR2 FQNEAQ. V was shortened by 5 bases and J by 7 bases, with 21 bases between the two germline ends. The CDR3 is CASSPEIQTYREQYF. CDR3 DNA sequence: TGTGCCAGCAGCCCTGAGATTCAGACATATCGGGAGCAGTACTTC.

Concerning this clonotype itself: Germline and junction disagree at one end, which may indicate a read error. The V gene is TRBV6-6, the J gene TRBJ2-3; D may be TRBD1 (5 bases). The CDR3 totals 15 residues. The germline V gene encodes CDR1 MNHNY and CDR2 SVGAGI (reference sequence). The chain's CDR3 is CVSSYSYWGTDTQYF. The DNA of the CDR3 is TGTGTCAGCAGTTACTCTTACTGGGGCACAGATACGCAGTACTTT.

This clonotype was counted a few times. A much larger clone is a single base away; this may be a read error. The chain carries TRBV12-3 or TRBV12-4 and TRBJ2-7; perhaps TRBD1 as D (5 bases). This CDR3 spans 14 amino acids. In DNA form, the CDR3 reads TGTACCAGCAGGAGAGGACACGGAACCTACGAGCAGTACTTC. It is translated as CTSRRGHGTYEQYF.

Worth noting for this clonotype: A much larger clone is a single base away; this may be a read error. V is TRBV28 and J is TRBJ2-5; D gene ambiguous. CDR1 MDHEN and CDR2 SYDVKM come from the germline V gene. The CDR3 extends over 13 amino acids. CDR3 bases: TGTGCCAACAGTTTACCCGCCCAAGAGACCCAGTACTTC. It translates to CANSLPAQETQYF.

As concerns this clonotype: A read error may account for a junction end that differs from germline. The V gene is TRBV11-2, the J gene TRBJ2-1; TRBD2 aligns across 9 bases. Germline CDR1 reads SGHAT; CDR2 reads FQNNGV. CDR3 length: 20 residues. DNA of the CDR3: TGTGCCAGCAGCACACAGGGCCATAGCGGGGGCTTCCCCTCCTACAATGAGCAGTTATTC. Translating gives CASSTQGHSGGFPSYNEQLF.